Listed here are 21 T cell receptor beta chains from one sample, sequenced in a study of cytomegalovirus exposure and HLA in healthy donors. 13 Jbeta primers and 60 Vbeta primers were used for the PCR. The data were produced by immunoSEQ multiplex PCR, yet TCRdb's version contains in-frame clones alone and is incomplete. Of around 170,000 clones detected, approximately 78% appear once; the ten largest clones hold 0.7% to 0.95%. The sample was PBMCs. All receptors come from a woman between 18 and 29 years old in good health and CMV-seronegative.

The chain employs TRBV2 and TRBJ2-5; D might be TRBD1 (5 bases). Matching the DNA end better, TRBJ2-7 makes the J call doubtful. Germline loops: CDR1 SNHLY, CDR2 FYNNEI. The CDR3 length is 13 residues. The CDR3 region is CASISTDSYEQYF. In nucleotides, the CDR3 is TGTGCCAGCATCTCGACAGACTCCTACGAGCAGTACTTC.

V gene TRBV28 combines with J gene TRBJ2-6; 9 bases line up with TRBD1. From germline, CDR1 is MDHEN and CDR2 SYDVKM. This CDR3 is built from 17 residues. V was pared by 4 bases and J by 3 bases, with 7 bases of the junction left unmatched. The DNA for the CDR3 is TGTGCCAGCAGTTACGACTACAGGGGGCATGGGGCCAACGTCCTGACTTTC. Its protein product is CASSYDYRGHGANVLTF.

The chain has TRBV4-1 and TRBJ2-5; perhaps TRBD2 as D (5 bases). Germline loops: CDR1 MGHRA, CDR2 YSYEKL. The CDR3 has 15 amino acids. The V and J ends lost 4 bases and 2 bases respectively, with 14 bases between them. The CDR3 nucleotides are TGCGCCAGCAGCCCTATTGGACTGGCACAAGAGACCCAGTACTTC. Protein product: CASSPIGLAQETQYF.

The chain links TRBV7-2 to TRBJ2-1; 8 bases line up with TRBD2. Germline CDR1 SGHTA, CDR2 FQGNSA. With V trimmed by 0 bases and J by 1 base, 2 bases remained unmatched. There are 16 residues in the CDR3. This CDR3 is CASSLAGLGSYNEQFF. The CDR3 DNA is TGTGCCAGCAGCTTAGCGGGACTAGGATCCTACAATGAGCAGTTCTTC.

The V call is TRBV5-1, the J call TRBJ2-7; no reliable D call. Trimming took 0 bases from V and 3 from J, leaving 7 bases between them. The length of the CDR3 is 13 residues. Germline V gives CDR1 SGHRS, CDR2 YFSETQ. The CDR3 is CASSLVADYEQYF. CDR3 bases: TGCGCCAGCAGCTTGGTCGCGGACTACGAGCAGTACTTC. Looking up the rest from reference TRBV5-1 and TRBJ2-7 gives the full variable domain: KAGVTQTPRYLIKTRGQQVTLSCSPISGHRSVSWYQQTPGQGLQFLFEYFSETQRNKGNFPGRFSGRQFSNSRSEMNVSTLELGDSALYLCASSLVADYEQYFGPGTRLTVT.

The chain recombines TRBV11-2 with TRBJ2-7; a weak D match, TRBD2 (5 bases). CDR1 and CDR2 (germline): SGHAT, FQNNGV. The CDR3 sequence is 15 residues long. The V and J ends lost 2 bases and 3 bases respectively, with 14 bases between them. The chain's CDR3 is CASSLRPREGYEQYF. CDR3 sequence (DNA): TGTGCCAGCAGCTTACGTCCCCGGGAAGGCTACGAGCAGTACTTC.

The J gene is TRBJ2-6, the V gene TRBV21-1; the table gives TRBD2 as D, unverified against the DNA. TRBV21-1 is noted as a pseudogene. CDR3 length: 18 residues. The CDR3 reads CATGLAGGPIPGANVLTF. CDR3 nucleotide sequence: TGTGCCACCGGACTAGCGGGAGGGCCCATACCTGGGGCCAACGTCCTGACTTTC.

The chain combines TRBV29-1 with TRBJ2-7, with a tentative D call TRBD1 (7 bases). The CDR3 is made up of 14 amino acids. V was clipped by 2 bases and J by 4 bases, with 15 bases between them. Germline assignment: CDR1 SQVTM and CDR2 ANQGSEA. The CDR3 sequence is CSVERRGRVYEQYF. DNA of the CDR3: TGCAGCGTTGAACGGAGGGGGCGAGTTTACGAGCAGTACTTC.

The chain uses TRBV7-9 and TRBJ2-1, with 7 bases lining up with TRBD1. V shed 4 bases, J shed 0 bases, and the junction held 6 bases outside the gene matches. The CDR3 contains 16 residues. CDR1 SEHNR and CDR2 FQNEAQ come from the germline V gene (reference sequence). This CDR3 is CASSSPGQSSYNEQFF. The CDR3, as DNA: TGTGCCAGCAGCTCTCCGGGACAGAGCTCCTACAATGAGCAGTTCTTC. Using reference TRBV7-9 and TRBJ2-1 for the parts outside the CDR3, the full variable domain is DTGVSQNPRHKITKRGQNVTFRCDPISEHNRLYWYRQTLGQGPEFLTYFQNEAQLEKSRLLSDRFSAERPKGSFSTLEIQRTEQGDSAMYLCASSSPGQSSYNEQFFGPGTRLTVL.

This chain uses TRBV19 with TRBJ1-1; D gene ambiguous. From germline, CDR1 is LNHDA and CDR2 SQIVND (reference sequence). V was cut by 0 bases and J by 1 base, with 21 bases left in between. The CDR3 consists of 19 residues. This chain's CDR3 is CASSIDTLRGISENTEAFF. The CDR3 DNA is TGTGCCAGTAGTATAGATACCCTGAGAGGTATTTCTGAGAACACTGAAGCTTTCTTT.

The chain links TRBV27 to TRBJ1-1; no firm D call. Between the trimmed V and J ends, which lost 0 bases and 1 base, there was a span of 9 bases. Germline V CDR1 and CDR2: MNHEY, SMNVEV (reference sequence). This CDR3 region has 15 residues. Written as DNA, the CDR3 is TGTGCCAGCAGTTTATCGTTCACGGGGAACACTGAAGCTTTCTTT. It codes for CASSLSFTGNTEAFF.

CDR3 region: CASNSNVAGIPPSYEQYF. The CDR3 DNA follows: TGTGCCAGCAACTCAAACGTGGCAGGGATCCCCCCCTCGTACGAGCAGTACTTC. The V and J genes are TRBV2 and TRBJ2-7; maybe TRBD1 (5 bases). The V end was cut by 7 bases, the J end by 4 bases, with 29 bases between. CDR1 SNHLY and CDR2 FYNNEI come from the germline V gene. The CDR3 totals 18 residues.

The chain employs TRBV27 and TRBJ2-2, with TRBD2 matching 7 bases. The CDR3 has 17 amino acids. Germline trimming cut 2 bases from V and 1 base from J; bases unmatched to any gene: 7. Germline assignment: CDR1 MNHEY and CDR2 SMNVEV (reference sequence). The CDR3 region has the DNA TGTGCCAGCAGTTTAGTGGGAGGGCCGGTGAACACCGGGGAGCTGTTTTTT. It is translated as CASSLVGGPVNTGELFF.

The rearrangement joins TRBV6-5 to TRBJ2-3; possible D gene TRBD2, 5 bases. CDR1 is MNHEY, CDR2 SVGAGI, per germline. The CDR3 totals 15 residues. V was clipped by 5 bases and J by 4 bases, with 16 bases between them. The CDR3 DNA sequence: TGTGCCAGCAGTCCCACCGGGATCCCAGCAGATACGCAGTATTTT. This gives the protein CASSPTGIPADTQYF.

This rearrangement joins TRBV7-9 to TRBJ2-7, with no clear D. The CDR3 has 12 residues. Trimming pared 7 bases from V and 2 bases from J, leaving 9 bases between. Per germline, CDR1 SEHNR and CDR2 FQNEAQ (reference sequence). The CDR3, as DNA: TGTGCCAGCACCGCAGGCCCCTACGAGCAGTACTTC. Amino acids: CASTAGPYEQYF.

This clone is a singleton in its sample. This rearrangement joins TRBV19 to TRBJ1-5; 8 bases are shared with TRBD1. The V gene's germline CDR1 is LNHDA and CDR2 SQIVND (reference sequence). The V and J ends lost 0 bases and 6 bases, in that order; junction bases with no gene match: 4. The CDR3 loop spans 15 amino acids. For the CDR3, the DNA is TGTGCCAGTAGTATAGACAGGGGGCCTATTCAGCCCCAGCATTTT. Its translation: CASSIDRGPIQPQHF.

The V gene is TRBV5-1, the J gene TRBJ1-1, with 9 nucleotides matching TRBD1. Unmatched junction bases numbered 14, after V lost 4 bases and J lost 1 base. Per the germline V gene, CDR1 is SGHRS and CDR2 is YFSETQ. The CDR3 sequence is 18 residues long. The CDR3: CASSLGQGPYLRNTEAFF. The CDR3 nucleotides are TGCGCCAGCAGCCTGGGACAGGGACCCTATCTGCGGAACACTGAAGCTTTCTTT.

The genes are TRBV5-4 and TRBJ2-1, with 9 bases identical to TRBD1. J lost 1 base, V lost 0 bases, and 2 bases had no gene match. CDR3 length: 16 amino acids. Germline V gene lookup returns CDR1 SGHNT and CDR2 YYREEE (reference sequence). Written as DNA, the CDR3 is TGTGCCAGCAGCTTGGGGGGGACAGGGTCCTACAATGAGCAGTTCTTC. Protein sequence: CASSLGGTGSYNEQFF.

CDR3 protein: CASSESKGVYGYTF. CDR3 DNA: TGCGCCAGCAGTGAGTCAAAAGGGGTCTATGGCTACACCTTC. The chain links TRBV10-1 to TRBJ1-2; a possible D gene is TRBD1 (5 bases). CDR3 length equals 14 residues. Trimming removed 0 bases from V and 4 bases from J, with 9 bases in between. Germline V lookup: CDR1 WNHNN, CDR2 SYGVQD (reference sequence).

The rearrangement uses TRBV6-5 and TRBJ2-7; 9 nucleotides line up with TRBD1. Per germline, CDR1 MNHEY and CDR2 SVGAGI. V was pared by 6 bases and J by 3 bases, with 9 bases of the junction left unmatched. The CDR3 runs to 15 residues. The CDR3 coding sequence is TGTGCCAGCAGCAGATCTGGGACAGGGAACTACGAGCAGTACTTC. This encodes CASSRSGTGNYEQYF.

The genes are TRBV7-9 and TRBJ1-2; a possible D gene is TRBD1 (5 bases). The CDR3 is 11 residues long. V was pared by 7 bases and J by 8 bases, with 11 bases between. The germline V gene encodes CDR1 SEHNR and CDR2 FQNEAQ (reference sequence). The CDR3 nucleotides read TGTGCCAGCACCTTTCGGGGGGGCTACACCTTC. This gives the protein CASTFRGGYTF.